This T cell receptor beta chain was sequenced in a study of somatic mutations in cytotoxic T cells in rheumatoid arthritis. Study details: A subset of V beta antibody-stained T-cell populations was isolated by flow sorting, reaching nearly 100% purity, and this subset included V beta1+ cells that went on to TCRB sequencing.

Repertoires were generated with immunoSEQ multiplex PCR, while TCRdb's copy carries only in-frame clones and drops some. The data hold some 40,000 clones, with about four fifths observed a single time. By positive magnetic bead selection, CD4+ and CD8+ cells were isolated, and their purity was checked by flow cytometry. V was shortened by 6 bases and J by 5 bases, with 10 bases between the two germline ends. This CDR3 region has 12 residues. Germline assignment: CDR1 WNHNN and CDR2 SYGVQD (reference sequence). The clonotype was recovered from a man between 40 and 49 years old in good health. Sequencing input: CD8+ T cells sorted from blood. This rearrangement joins TRBV10-1 to TRBJ2-5; unclear D gene. The CDR3 sequence: CASRPQIETQYF. CDR3 DNA: TGCGCCAGCAGACCCCAGATTGAGACCCAGTACTTC.